This T cell receptor (beta chain) was found in a study of blood T cell repertoires in COVID-19. In germline, CDR1 is SQVTM, CDR2 ANQGSEA. The germline V and J ends were trimmed by 4 bases and 3 bases, with 7 bases remaining between them. The CDR3 extends over 12 amino acids. In the study's own analysis: Quantification of nucleated cells was approximated via reference gene primer amplification. This table comes from immunoSEQ multiplex PCR, and its TCRdb copy is limited to in-frame clones, with some not included. V, J and clone size are those of that table, while D and trimming were read from the DNA. The profile shows some 90,000 clones, about 84% of them singletons.

Sequencing was done on a sample of peripheral blood. The V and J genes are TRBV29-1 and TRBJ1-5, with D possibly matching TRBD1 (6 bases). This TCR came from a man in his sixties with acute or convalescent COVID-19. This chain's CDR3 is CSVGTDNQPQHF. The CDR3 nucleotides read TGCAGCGTTGGGACAGACAATCAGCCCCAGCATTTT.